This entry describes one T cell receptor (beta chain). Its target is unknown. The data derive from a study of cytomegalovirus exposure and HLA in healthy donors. The donors belonged to the approximately 120-subject validation cohort, separate from the roughly 700-subject first cohort. Libraries were prepared by immunoSEQ multiplex PCR; TCRdb keeps only in-frame clonotypes and omits some of them. The table lists around 150,000 clones, less than 95% of them singletons, with roughly 3% in the top ten. The germline CDR1 and CDR2 sequences are MNHNY and SVGAGI (reference sequence). The CDR3 has 15 residues. V shed 6 bases and J 5 bases; nucleotides not matched to a gene: 10. Study findings and constraints: In vitro checks showed that a few CMV-associated chains really do target CMV antigens. Cytomegalovirus status, reportedly, was diagnosed with high specificity and sensitivity by the classifier. A subsequent analysis found that TCR clusters from the first cohort also tended to co-occur in the roughly 120 validation repertoires, with about 93% of cluster scores above 0.

This clonotype was obtained from a woman aged 18-29 years in good health and CMV-seropositive. The J gene is TRBJ1-5, the V gene TRBV6-6; 7 bases are a match to TRBD1. The sample taken for sequencing was PBMCs. CDR3 region: CASRRTGALDQPQHF. The CDR3 coding sequence is TGTGCCAGCAGGCGAACAGGGGCCCTCGATCAGCCCCAGCATTTT.